This entry describes one T cell receptor (beta chain). The antigen remains undetermined. The entry originates in a study of post-analysis software for immune sequencing data. Study-level findings and limits: Patients carried 5 or 6 TRBV segments more frequently than controls did, and TRBV5-6, TRBV5-1 and TRBV20-1 were among them.

The CDR3 extends over 15 amino acids. Trimming cost V 5 bases and J 5 bases, with 18 bases left between them. The germline CDR1 and CDR2 sequences are SEHNR and FQNEAQ (reference sequence). Unique molecular identifiers were carried by the TCR beta cDNA libraries. TCRdb re-derived calls from the PCR reads in MiXCR, one entry per CDR3 protein. The top ten clones hold 4.6% of a sample with hundreds of thousands of distinct CDR3 sequences, about 53% of them seen once. The sequence was obtained from a girl between 5 and 17 years old with multiple sclerosis. The rearrangement joins TRBV7-9 to TRBJ2-5, with a tentative D call TRBD1 (6 bases). Sample: blood. The CDR3 is CASSLQTGQGETQYF. In DNA form, the CDR3 reads TGTGCCAGCAGCCTCCAAACGGGTCAGGGGGAGACCCAGTACTTC. Full variable domain (rest looked up from reference TRBV7-9 and TRBJ2-5): DTGVSQNPRHKITKRGQNVTFRCDPISEHNRLYWYRQTLGQGPEFLTYFQNEAQLEKSRLLSDRFSAERPKGSFSTLEIQRTEQGDSAMYLCASSLQTGQGETQYFGPGTRLLVL.